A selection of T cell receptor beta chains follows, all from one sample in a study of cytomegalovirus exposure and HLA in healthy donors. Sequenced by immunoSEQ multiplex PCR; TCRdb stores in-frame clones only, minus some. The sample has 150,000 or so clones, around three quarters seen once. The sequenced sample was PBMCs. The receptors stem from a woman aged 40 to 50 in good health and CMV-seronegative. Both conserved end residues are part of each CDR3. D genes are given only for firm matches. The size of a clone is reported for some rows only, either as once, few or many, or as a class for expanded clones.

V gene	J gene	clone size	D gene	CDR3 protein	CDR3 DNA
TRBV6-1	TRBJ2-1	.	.	CASTNLYNEQFF	TGTGCCAGCACCAACTTATACAATGAGCAGTTCTTC
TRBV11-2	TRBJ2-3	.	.	CASSDDLFGGILTDTQYF	TGTGCCAGCAGCGACGATCTTTTTGGGGGGATCCTCACAGATACGCAGTATTTT
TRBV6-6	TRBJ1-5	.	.	CASSPGYNQPQHF	TGTGCCAGCAGCCCAGGGTACAATCAGCCCCAGCATTTT
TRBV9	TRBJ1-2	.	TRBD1	CASSVATSQGAGYTF	TGTGCCAGCAGCGTAGCTACTTCGCAGGGGGCTGGCTACACCTTC
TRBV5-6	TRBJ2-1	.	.	CASSLDRGLQFF	TGTGCCAGCAGCTTAGATAGGGGACTGCAGTTCTTC
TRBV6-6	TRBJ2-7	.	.	CASHHQAYEQYF	TGTGCCAGCCACCACCAAGCTTACGAGCAGTACTTC
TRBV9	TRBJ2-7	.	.	CASNPQGIYEQYF	TGTGCCAGCAACCCTCAGGGGATATACGAGCAGTACTTC
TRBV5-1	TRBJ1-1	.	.	CASSPGGEEVNTEAFF	TGCGCCAGCAGCCCCGGGGGGGAGGAAGTGAACACTGAAGCTTTCTTT
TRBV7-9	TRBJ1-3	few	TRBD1	CASSPGQGGTANTIYF	TGTGCCAGCAGCCCGGGACAGGGGGGTACTGCAAACACCATATATTTT
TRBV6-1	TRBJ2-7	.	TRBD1	CASSGIRQGPSAYEQYF	TGTGCCAGCAGTGGAATCCGACAGGGTCCCTCGGCCTACGAGCAGTACTTC
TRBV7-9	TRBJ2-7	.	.	CASSLLNPYEQYF	TGTGCCAGCAGCTTACTAAACCCCTACGAGCAGTACTTC
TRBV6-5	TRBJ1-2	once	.	CASAGGSGREGYTF	TGTGCCAGCGCGGGCGGATCAGGGCGGGAGGGCTACACCTTC
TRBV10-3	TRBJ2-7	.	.	CAISVGGEQYF	TGTGCCATCAGTGTAGGGGGCGAGCAGTACTTC
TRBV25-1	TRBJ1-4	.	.	CASSELGAPGEKLFF	TGTGCCAGCAGTGAATTGGGGGCTCCCGGGGAAAAACTGTTTTTT
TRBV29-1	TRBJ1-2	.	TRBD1	CSVEGDRLYGYTF	TGCAGCGTTGAAGGGGACAGGCTGTATGGCTACACCTTC
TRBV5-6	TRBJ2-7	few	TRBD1	CASRLTGTGVLEQYF	TGTGCCAGCAGATTAACCGGGACAGGAGTCTTGGAGCAGTACTTC